The sequence of this T cell receptor beta chain was determined in a study of cytomegalovirus exposure and HLA in healthy donors. Study-level results: Cytomegalovirus association was assigned to more than 150 TCR beta chains.

This CDR3 contains 15 residues. Per germline, CDR1 SQVTM and CDR2 ANQGSEA. Trimming at V came to 4 bases and at J to 4 bases, leaving 9 bases not matched to a gene. Regarding this clone: What it binds is not known.

The PCR was carried out with 60 Vbeta primers and 13 Jbeta primers. This table comes from immunoSEQ multiplex PCR, and its TCRdb copy is limited to in-frame clones, with some not included. Its table lists 120,000 to 150,000 clones. The material sequenced was PBMCs. The chain links TRBV29-1 to TRBJ2-3; 9 bases align to TRBD1. The TCR comes from a man in his forties in good health and CMV-seronegative. As DNA, the CDR3 is TGCAGCGTTGCGACCGGGACAGGGATAGCAGATACGCAGTATTTT. It is translated as CSVATGTGIADTQYF.